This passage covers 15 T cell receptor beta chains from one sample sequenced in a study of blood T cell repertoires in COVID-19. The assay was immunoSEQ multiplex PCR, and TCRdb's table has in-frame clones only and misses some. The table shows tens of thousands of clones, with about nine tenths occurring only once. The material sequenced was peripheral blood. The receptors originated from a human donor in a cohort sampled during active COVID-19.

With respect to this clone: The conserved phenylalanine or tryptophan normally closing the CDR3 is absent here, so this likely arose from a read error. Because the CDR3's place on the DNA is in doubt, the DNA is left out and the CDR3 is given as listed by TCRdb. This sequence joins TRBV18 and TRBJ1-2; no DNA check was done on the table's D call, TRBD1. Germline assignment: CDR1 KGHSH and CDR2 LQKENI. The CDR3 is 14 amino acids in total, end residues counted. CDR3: CASSPKTGAHYAFL.

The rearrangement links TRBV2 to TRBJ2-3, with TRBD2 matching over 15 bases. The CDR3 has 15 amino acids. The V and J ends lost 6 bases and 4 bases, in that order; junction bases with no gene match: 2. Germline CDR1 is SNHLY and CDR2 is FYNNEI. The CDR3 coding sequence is TGTGCCAGCAGCGGACTAGCGGGAGGGCCAGATACGCAGTATTTT. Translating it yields CASSGLAGGPDTQYF.

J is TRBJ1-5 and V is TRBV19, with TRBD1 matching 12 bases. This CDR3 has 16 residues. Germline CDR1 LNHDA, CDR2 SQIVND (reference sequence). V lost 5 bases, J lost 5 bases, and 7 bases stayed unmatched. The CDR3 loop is CASSPRDRGLDQPQHF. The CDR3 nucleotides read TGTGCCAGTAGTCCCCGGGACAGGGGGCTGGATCAGCCCCAGCATTTT. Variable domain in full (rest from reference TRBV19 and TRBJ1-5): DGGITQSPKYLFRKEGQNVTLSCEQNLNHDAMYWYRQDPGQGLRLIYYSQIVNDFQKGDIAEGYSVSREKKESFPLTVTSAQKNPTAFYLCASSPRDRGLDQPQHFGDGTRLSIL.

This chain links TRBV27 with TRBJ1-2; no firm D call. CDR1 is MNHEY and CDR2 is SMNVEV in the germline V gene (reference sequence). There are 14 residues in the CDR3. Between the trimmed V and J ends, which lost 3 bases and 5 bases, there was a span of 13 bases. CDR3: CASSFLPILYGYTF. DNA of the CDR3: TGTGCCAGCAGTTTCCTGCCCATTCTATATGGCTACACCTTC.

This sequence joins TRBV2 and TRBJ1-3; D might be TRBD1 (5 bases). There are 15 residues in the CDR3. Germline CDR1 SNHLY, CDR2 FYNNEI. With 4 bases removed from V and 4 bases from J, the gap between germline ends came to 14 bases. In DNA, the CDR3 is TGTGCCAGCAGTGTTCAAGGGGCGAAAGGAAACACCATATATTTT. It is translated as CASSVQGAKGNTIYF.

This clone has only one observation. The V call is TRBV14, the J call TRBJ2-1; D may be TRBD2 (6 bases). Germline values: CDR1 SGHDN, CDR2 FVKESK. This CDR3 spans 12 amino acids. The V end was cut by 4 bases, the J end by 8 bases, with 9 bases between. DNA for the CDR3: TGTGCCAGCAGCCCAAGCGGGTATGAGCAGTTCTTC. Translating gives CASSPSGYEQFF. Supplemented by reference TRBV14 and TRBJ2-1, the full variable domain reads EAGVTQFPSHSVIEKGQTVTLRCDPISGHDNLYWYRRVMGKEIKFLLHFVKESKQDESGMPNNRFLAERTGGTYSTLKVQPAELEDSGVYFCASSPSGYEQFFGPGTRLTVL.

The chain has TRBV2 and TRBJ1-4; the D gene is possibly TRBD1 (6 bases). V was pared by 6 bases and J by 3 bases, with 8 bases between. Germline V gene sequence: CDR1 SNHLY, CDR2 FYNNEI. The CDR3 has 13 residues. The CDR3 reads CASSRQANEKLFF. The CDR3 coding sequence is TGTGCCAGCAGCAGACAGGCTAATGAAAAACTGTTTTTT. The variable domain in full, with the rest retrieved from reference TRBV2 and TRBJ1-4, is EPEVTQTPSHQVTQMGQEVILRCVPISNHLYFYWYRQILGQKVEFLVSFYNNEISEKSEIFDDQFSVERPDGSNFTLKIRSTKLEDSAMYFCASSRQANEKLFFGSGTQLSVL.

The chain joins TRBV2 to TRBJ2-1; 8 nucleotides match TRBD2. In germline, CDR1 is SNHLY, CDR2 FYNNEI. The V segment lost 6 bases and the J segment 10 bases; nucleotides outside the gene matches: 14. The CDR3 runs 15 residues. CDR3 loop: CASSRGKGLVFEQFF. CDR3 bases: TGTGCCAGCAGCCGGGGAAAGGGACTAGTATTCGAGCAGTTCTTC.

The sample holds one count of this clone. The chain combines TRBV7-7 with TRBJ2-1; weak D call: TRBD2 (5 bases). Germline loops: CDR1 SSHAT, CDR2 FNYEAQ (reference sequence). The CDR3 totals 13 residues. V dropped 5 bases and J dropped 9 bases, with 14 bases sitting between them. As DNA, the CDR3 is TGTGCCAGCAGCACCACTAGTCTCAGTGAGCAGTTCTTC. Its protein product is CASSTTSLSEQFF.

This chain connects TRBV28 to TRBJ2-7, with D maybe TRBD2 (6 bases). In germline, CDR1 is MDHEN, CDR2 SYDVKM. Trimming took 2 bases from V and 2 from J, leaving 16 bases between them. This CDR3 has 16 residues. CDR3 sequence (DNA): TGTGCCAGCAGTTTACCGCGCCTGACTAGTCCCTACGAGCAGTACTTC. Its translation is CASSLPRLTSPYEQYF.

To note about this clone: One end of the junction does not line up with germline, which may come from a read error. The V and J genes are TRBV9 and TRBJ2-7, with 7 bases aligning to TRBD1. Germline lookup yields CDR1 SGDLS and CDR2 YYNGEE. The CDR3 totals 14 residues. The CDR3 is CASGVGTVSGEQYF. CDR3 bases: TGTGCCAGCGGCGTGGGGACAGTCTCGGGCGAGCAGTACTTC.

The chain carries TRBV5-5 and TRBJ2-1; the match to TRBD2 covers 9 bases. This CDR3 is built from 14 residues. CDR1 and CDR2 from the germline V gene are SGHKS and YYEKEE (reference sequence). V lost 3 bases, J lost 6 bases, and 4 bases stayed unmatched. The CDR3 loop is CASSYGTSINEQFF. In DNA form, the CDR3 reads TGTGCCAGCAGCTACGGGACTAGCATCAATGAGCAGTTCTTC.

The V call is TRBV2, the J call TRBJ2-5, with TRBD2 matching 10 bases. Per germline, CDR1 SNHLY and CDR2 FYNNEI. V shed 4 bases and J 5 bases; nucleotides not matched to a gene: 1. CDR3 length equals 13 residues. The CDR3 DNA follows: TGTGCCAGCAGTGTTAGCGGGAGGGAGACCCAGTACTTC. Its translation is CASSVSGRETQYF. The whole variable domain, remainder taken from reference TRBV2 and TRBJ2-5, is EPEVTQTPSHQVTQMGQEVILRCVPISNHLYFYWYRQILGQKVEFLVSFYNNEISEKSEIFDDQFSVERPDGSNFTLKIRSTKLEDSAMYFCASSVSGRETQYFGPGTRLLVL.

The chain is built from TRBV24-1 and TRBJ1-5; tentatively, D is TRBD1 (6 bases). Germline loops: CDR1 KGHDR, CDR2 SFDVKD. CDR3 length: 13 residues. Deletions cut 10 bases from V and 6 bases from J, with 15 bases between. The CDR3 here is CATWGGALQPQHF. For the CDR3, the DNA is TGTGCCACGTGGGGGGGGGCCCTTCAGCCCCAGCATTTT.

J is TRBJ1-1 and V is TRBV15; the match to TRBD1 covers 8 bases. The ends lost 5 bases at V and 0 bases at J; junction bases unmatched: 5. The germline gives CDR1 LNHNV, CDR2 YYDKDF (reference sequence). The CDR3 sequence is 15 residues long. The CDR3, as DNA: TGTGCCACCAGCCACCCGACAGGGGTGAACACTGAAGCTTTCTTT. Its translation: CATSHPTGVNTEAFF.